This T cell receptor (beta chain) was captured in a study of T cells in Graves' hyperthyroidism and ophthalmopathy. Study-wide results and limits: Separating ophthalmopathy from stable hyperthyroidism was achieved by a 13 V-J model. Model-based prediction identified ophthalmopathy a median around 6.5 months prior to its onset. Most expanded thyroid clonotypes above 0.001 also appeared in blood.

V was cut by 0 bases and J by 10 bases, with 11 bases left in between. Germline V gene data show CDR1 as SGHNT and CDR2 as YYREEE (reference sequence). This CDR3 is 14 amino acids long. Stability of Graves' hyperthyroidism was defined as absent ophthalmopathy progression within 18 months. RNA transcripts yielded amplified TCR beta CDR3 regions. During a first-round RT-PCR of the TCR CDR3, the HTBI primer set was used. TCRdb reprocessed the multiplex PCR reads with MiXCR, giving one entry per CDR3 protein. The table lists roughly 300,000 distinct CDR3 sequences, 21% of them singletons. About this clonotype: Its antigen is not known.

The rearrangement uses TRBV5-4 and TRBJ1-6; D might be TRBD1 (6 bases). Material for sequencing was blood. This clonotype was sampled from a woman aged 45-60 years with Graves' hyperthyroidism. Here the CDR3 reads CASSLGGGYSPLHF. The CDR3 DNA sequence: TGTGCCAGCAGCTTGGGAGGGGGGTACTCACCCCTCCACTTT.